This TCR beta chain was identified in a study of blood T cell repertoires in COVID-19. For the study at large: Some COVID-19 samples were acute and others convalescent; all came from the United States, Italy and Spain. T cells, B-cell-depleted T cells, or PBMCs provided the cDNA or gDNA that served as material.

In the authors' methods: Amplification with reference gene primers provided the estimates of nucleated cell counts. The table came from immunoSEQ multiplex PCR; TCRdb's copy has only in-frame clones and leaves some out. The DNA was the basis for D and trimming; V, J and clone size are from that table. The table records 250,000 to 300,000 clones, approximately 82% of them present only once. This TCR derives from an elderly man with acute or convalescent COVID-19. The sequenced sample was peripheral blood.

CDR3 DNA sequence: TGTGCCAGCAGACAAGCGGGGGGGCGTGGAGATACGCAGTATTTT. This gives the protein CASRQAGGRGDTQYF. The chain employs TRBV6-5 and TRBJ2-3; 10 bases match TRBD2. The CDR3 has 15 amino acids. Looked up from germline, CDR1 is MNHEY and CDR2 is SVGAGI. The junction had 8 bases not matched to a gene; V was cut back by 6 bases and J by 5 bases.